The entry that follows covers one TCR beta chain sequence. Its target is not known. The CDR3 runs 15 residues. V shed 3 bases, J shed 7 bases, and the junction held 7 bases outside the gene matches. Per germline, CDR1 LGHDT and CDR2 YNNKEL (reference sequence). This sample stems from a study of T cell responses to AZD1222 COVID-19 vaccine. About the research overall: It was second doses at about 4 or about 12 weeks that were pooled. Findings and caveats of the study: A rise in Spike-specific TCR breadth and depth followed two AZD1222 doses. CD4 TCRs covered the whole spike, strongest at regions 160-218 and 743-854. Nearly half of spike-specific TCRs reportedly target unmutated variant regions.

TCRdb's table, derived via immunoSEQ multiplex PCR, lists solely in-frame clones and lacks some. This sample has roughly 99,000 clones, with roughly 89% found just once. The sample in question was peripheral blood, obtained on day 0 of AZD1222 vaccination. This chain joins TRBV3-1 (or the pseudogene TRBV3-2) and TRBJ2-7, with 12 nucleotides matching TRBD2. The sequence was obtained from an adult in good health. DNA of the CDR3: TGTGCCAGCAGCCACTCTAGCGGGGGGGCCCGTGAGCAGTACTTC. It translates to CASSHSSGGAREQYF.